The 25 T cell receptor beta chains below come from one sample, sequenced in a study of control samples from healthy donors and cancer patients. The table came from immunoSEQ multiplex PCR; TCRdb's copy has only in-frame clones and leaves some out. This sample has 150,000 to 200,000 clones, with 75% to 95% found just once. Sequenced sample: blood. All receptors derive from a woman aged 25 to 39 in good health.

The rearrangement uses TRBV6-1 and TRBJ1-1; D is uncertain. The germline V gene encodes CDR1 MNHNS and CDR2 SASEGT. V was cut by 0 bases and J by 3 bases, with 5 bases left in between. The length of the CDR3 is 13 residues. The DNA for the CDR3 is TGTGCCAGCAGTGAAGCAGGGCACACTGAAGCTTTCTTT. This translates into CASSEAGHTEAFF.

This rearrangement joins TRBV13 to TRBJ2-1; TRBD2 agrees at 10 bases. Germline trimming cut 1 base from V and 5 bases from J; bases unmatched to any gene: 2. Germline V lookup: CDR1 PRHDT, CDR2 FYEKMQ (reference sequence). The CDR3 totals 15 residues. For the CDR3, the DNA is TGTGCCAGCAGCTTAGCTCTAGCGGGGGACAATGAGCAGTTCTTC. It encodes CASSLALAGDNEQFF.

The J gene is TRBJ2-3, the V gene TRBV2; 12 bases are a match to TRBD2. Trimming removed 5 bases from V and 5 bases from J; junction bases left unmatched: 8. CDR1 is SNHLY, CDR2 FYNNEI, per germline. The CDR3 is made up of 16 amino acids. As DNA, the CDR3 is TGTGCCAGCAGTCCGACTAGCGGGAGCGAGGGAGATACGCAGTATTTT. It specifies CASSPTSGSEGDTQYF.

The chain couples TRBV6-5 to TRBJ2-1; D unresolved. Deletions cut 7 bases from V and 2 bases from J, with 6 bases between. Germline V gene sequence: CDR1 MNHEY, CDR2 SVGAGI. The CDR3 spans 12 residues. DNA of the CDR3: TGTGCCAGCAAAAAAACCTACAATGAGCAGTTCTTC. Amino acids: CASKKTYNEQFF.

The chain recombines TRBV6-5 with TRBJ2-7, with TRBD2 matching 8 bases. The ends lost 1 base at V and 3 bases at J; junction bases unmatched: 5. This CDR3 spans 15 amino acids. Germline V lookup: CDR1 MNHEY, CDR2 SVGAGI. The CDR3 nucleotides read TGTGCCAGCAGTTACTGGCTAGCGGGCGGCTACGAGCAGTACTTC. As protein: CASSYWLAGGYEQYF.

V usage is TRBV27 and J usage is TRBJ2-7; 9 bases line up with TRBD2. In germline, CDR1 is MNHEY, CDR2 SMNVEV (reference sequence). J lost 7 bases, V lost 3 bases, and 4 bases had no gene match. This CDR3 region has 13 residues. In DNA form, the CDR3 reads TGTGCCAGCAGTTTTCAAACTAGCGGGGAGCAGTACTTC. Translation: CASSFQTSGEQYF.

This clone turned up a few times. The chain is built from TRBV5-5 and TRBJ2-1; 13 bases are shared with TRBD2. V lost 0 bases to trimming and J lost 6 bases; unmatched junction nucleotides: 0. Germline assignment: CDR1 SGHKS and CDR2 YYEKEE (reference sequence). The CDR3 has 15 amino acids. The CDR3 DNA reads as TGTGCCAGCAGCTTGGGGACTAGCGGGAGCAATGAGCAGTTCTTC. It translates to CASSLGTSGSNEQFF.

The CDR3 nucleotides read TGCGCCAGCAGCCAAGTAACAGCCTTAAACTATGGCTACACCTTC. It translates to CASSQVTALNYGYTF. The chain uses TRBV4-1 and TRBJ1-2; D ambiguous. CDR3 length: 15 residues. Germline CDR1 MGHRA, CDR2 YSYEKL. V lost 1 base to trimming and J lost 2 bases, with 11 bases between them.

The chain joins TRBV7-8 to TRBJ2-1; possibly TRBD1 for D (6 bases). Germline-derived CDR1 and CDR2 are SGHVS and FQNEAQ. The CDR3 covers 15 residues. Trimming cost V 5 bases and J 3 bases, with 14 bases left between them. This CDR3 reads CASSKHRVGYNEQFF. CDR3 DNA: TGTGCCAGCAGCAAACACAGGGTAGGCTACAATGAGCAGTTCTTC.

V and J are TRBV6-6 and TRBJ1-5; D possibly corresponds to TRBD1 (5 bases). V gave up 6 bases and J gave up 0 bases, with 6 bases separating them. Germline V gene lookup returns CDR1 MNHNY and CDR2 SVGAGI (reference sequence). The CDR3 has 13 amino acids. CDR3 DNA: TGTGCCAGCAGAGGGGATAGCAATCAGCCCCAGCATTTT. Translation gives CASRGDSNQPQHF.

The chain is built from TRBV12-3 or TRBV12-4 and TRBJ1-2; D remains unclear. The CDR3 spans 12 residues. V was cut by 1 base and J by 4 bases, with 4 bases left in between. For the CDR3, the DNA is TGTGCCAGCAGTTTAGGGTTCTATGGCTACACCTTC. This gives the protein CASSLGFYGYTF.

The rearrangement links TRBV6-4 to TRBJ1-5; no firm D call. Germline CDR1 is MRHNA and CDR2 is SNTAGT. Trimming removed 4 bases at V and 0 bases at J, with 4 bases between. The CDR3 contains 13 residues. This chain's CDR3 is CASSAYSNQPQHF. The CDR3 nucleotides read TGTGCCAGCAGTGCGTATAGCAATCAGCCCCAGCATTTT.

This chain connects TRBV6-5 to TRBJ1-1; possible D gene TRBD1, 6 bases. The CDR3 contains 15 residues. The V end lost 0 bases, the J end lost 6 bases, and 14 bases lay between the germline ends. Per germline, CDR1 MNHEY and CDR2 SVGAGI. The CDR3 reads CASSYSRRGAAEAFF. In nucleotides, the CDR3 is TGTGCCAGCAGTTACTCGAGGAGGGGGGCGGCTGAAGCTTTCTTT.

A word on this clone: This same CDR3 is encoded by further DNA sequences in the sample. The chain uses TRBV9 and TRBJ2-3; 8 bases are a match to TRBD1. V trimming: 2 bases; J trimming: 3 bases; junction bases outside the gene matches: 2. From germline, CDR1 is SGDLS and CDR2 YYNGEE. This CDR3 has 14 residues. As DNA, the CDR3 is TGTGCCAGCAGCGTCGGACAGGGTACAGATACGCAGTATTTT. Translation gives CASSVGQGTDTQYF.

The sample holds one count of this clone. The genes are TRBV6-6 and TRBJ1-3, with TRBD1 identical over 9 bases. Germline loops: CDR1 MNHNY, CDR2 SVGAGI (reference sequence). J gave up 2 bases and V 6 bases, and 2 bases lay outside the gene matches. The CDR3 runs to 14 residues. CDR3 sequence (DNA): TGTGCCAGCAGACAGGGGGCCACTGGAAACACCATATATTTT. Encoded protein: CASRQGATGNTIYF.

The chain employs TRBV19 and TRBJ2-6; 8 nucleotides line up with TRBD1. V trimming: 5 bases; J trimming: 4 bases; junction bases outside the gene matches: 7. The germline CDR1 and CDR2 sequences are LNHDA and SQIVND (reference sequence). This CDR3 comprises 16 residues. CDR3 sequence reads: CASSDRGIGGANVLTF. The CDR3 DNA is TGTGCCAGTAGTGACAGGGGTATAGGAGGGGCCAACGTCCTGACTTTC.

This rearrangement joins TRBV20-1 to TRBJ2-5, with a possible D match to TRBD1 (5 bases). Germline loops: CDR1 DFQATT, CDR2 SNEGSKA (reference sequence). Deletions cut 3 bases from V and 5 bases from J, with 10 bases between. The CDR3 consists of 12 residues. CDR3 region: CSASGAGETQYF. CDR3 bases: TGCAGTGCTAGTGGGGCAGGGGAGACCCAGTACTTC.

This chain links TRBV11-1 with TRBJ2-7, with TRBD2 matching 8 bases. The J segment lost 2 bases and the V segment lost 1 base, leaving 4 bases of the junction unmatched. Germline V gene data show CDR1 as SGHAT and CDR2 as FQDESV (reference sequence). This CDR3 is built from 15 residues. The chain's CDR3 is CASSLVAGSPYEQYF. CDR3 bases: TGTGCCAGCAGCTTAGTAGCGGGAAGCCCCTACGAGCAGTACTTC.

The rearrangement uses TRBV6-2 or TRBV6-3 and TRBJ1-4; weak D call: TRBD1 (6 bases). The CDR3 has 15 residues. V lost 5 bases and J lost 7, with 17 bases in between. The germline CDR1 and CDR2 sequences are MNHEY and SVGEGT. CDR3 region: CASSHTRGASEKLFF. The DNA for the CDR3 is TGTGCCAGCAGTCACACACGGGGGGCGAGTGAAAAACTGTTTTTT.

The V call is TRBV27, the J call TRBJ1-5; D perhaps matches TRBD1 (5 bases). The germline V and J ends were trimmed by 5 bases and 4 bases, with 18 bases remaining between them. This CDR3 has 16 amino acids. Germline V gene lookup returns CDR1 MNHEY and CDR2 SMNVEV (reference sequence). Written as DNA, the CDR3 is TGTGCCAGCAGTAAAACCCGGCAGGGCGGGAATCAGCCCCAGCATTTT. Translating gives CASSKTRQGGNQPQHF.

In this sample, this clone turned up a few times. The CDR3 DNA reads TGCAGGGTCCCAGGGAATGGCTACACCTTC. This translates into CRVPGNGYTF. The chain is built from TRBV20-1 and TRBJ1-2; possibly TRBD1 for D (5 bases). This CDR3 is built from 10 residues. CDR1 is DFQATT, CDR2 SNEGSKA, per germline (reference sequence).

This rearrangement joins TRBV19 to TRBJ1-1, with 7 bases matching TRBD1. This CDR3 spans 14 amino acids. Germline V gives CDR1 LNHDA, CDR2 SQIVND (reference sequence). V was pared by 7 bases and J by 4 bases, with 9 bases of the junction left unmatched. CDR3 sequence: CASIRGQQFTEAFF. CDR3 nucleotide sequence: TGTGCCAGTATTAGGGGACAGCAATTCACTGAAGCTTTCTTT.

V and J are TRBV27 and TRBJ1-1, with D unresolved. V lost 2 bases and J lost 1, with 8 bases in between. This CDR3 region has 14 residues. CDR1 and CDR2 from the germline V gene are MNHEY and SMNVEV (reference sequence). CDR3 nucleotide sequence: TGTGCCAGCAGTTTAGGGGTAGCGAACACTGAAGCTTTCTTT. Its protein is CASSLGVANTEAFF.

This clone was detected only a few times. The same CDR3 can be traced to other DNA sequences in this sample. The chain's CDR3 is CASSLGREQYF. The CDR3 DNA is TGTGCCAGCAGCTTAGGACGGGAGCAGTACTTC. The V gene is TRBV7-9, the J gene TRBJ2-7; no reliable D call. CDR1 is SEHNR and CDR2 is FQNEAQ in the germline V gene (reference sequence). This CDR3 has 11 residues. The V end was cut by 1 base, the J end by 7 bases, with 5 bases between.

The J gene is TRBJ1-4, the V gene TRBV6-1; TRBD1 agrees at 7 bases. CDR3 size: 13 residues. V lost 2 bases and J lost 8; bases outside the gene matches: 2. Germline V lookup: CDR1 MNHNS, CDR2 SASEGT. The CDR3 region is CASSEPRGEKLFF. The CDR3 DNA follows: TGTGCCAGCAGTGAACCCAGGGGGGAAAAACTGTTTTTT.